This T cell receptor (beta chain) was recorded in a study of vaccination effects on CD4 cells after COVID-19. Trimming cost V 0 bases and J 1 base; bases outside gene matches: 6. CDR3 size: 16 residues. Germline V gives CDR1 MNHEY, CDR2 SVGEGT. Generated by immunoSEQ multiplex PCR, the TCRdb table keeps only in-frame clones and is missing some. The sample gives more than 40,000 clones, 76% of which show up once; 12% is in the top ten. A remark on this clone: What it binds is unknown.

The authors isolated CD4+ T cells after around 11 days of culture. The chain links TRBV6-2 or TRBV6-3 to TRBJ2-7, with TRBD1 matching 7 bases. This clonotype was obtained from a human donor who had a prior SARS-CoV-2 infection. The specimen comprised CD4+ T cells from PBMCs cultured without peptide, sampled before COVID-19 vaccination. This CDR3 is CASSYSMGQQSYEQYF. The CDR3 DNA reads as TGTGCCAGCAGTTACTCGATGGGACAGCAGTCCTACGAGCAGTACTTC.